This entry features one TCR beta chain sequence. Adults between roughly 18 and 95 years of age took part from 24 US areas. Cohort 3 donors counted as recovered after two negative PCRs, clearance, or resolved symptoms. This specimen comes from a study of blood T cell repertoires in COVID-19. In the study overall: COVID-19 samples, acute and convalescent, were from the United States, Italy and Spain. Sources were T cells, B-cell-depleted T cells, or PBMCs; the material itself was cDNA or gDNA.

Sequenced by immunoSEQ multiplex PCR; TCRdb stores in-frame clones only, minus some. This table has a few hundred thousand clones, 75% to 90% appearing once. V lost 4 bases and J 7 bases, leaving 13 bases between the germline ends. The CDR3 spans 13 residues. The germline CDR1 and CDR2 sequences are MNHEY and SMNVEV (reference sequence). This receptor was taken from a man younger than 40 who had recovered from COVID-19. The sample comprised PBMCs or T cells enriched from blood (not recorded which). This chain links TRBV27 with TRBJ1-2, with D perhaps matching TRBD1 (5 bases). The CDR3 here is CASSSTATSGYTF. The CDR3 DNA sequence: TGTGCCAGCAGTTCGACAGCGACGAGTGGCTACACCTTC.